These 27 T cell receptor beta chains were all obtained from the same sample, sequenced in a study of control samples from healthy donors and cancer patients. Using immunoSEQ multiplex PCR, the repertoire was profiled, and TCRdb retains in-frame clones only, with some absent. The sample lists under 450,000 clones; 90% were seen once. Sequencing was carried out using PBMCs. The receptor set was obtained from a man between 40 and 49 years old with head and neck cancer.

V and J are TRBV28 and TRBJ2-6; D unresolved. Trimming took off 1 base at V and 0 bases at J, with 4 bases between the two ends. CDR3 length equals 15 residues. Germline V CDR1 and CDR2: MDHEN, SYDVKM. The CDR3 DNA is TGTGCCAGCAGTTTATTAAGCTCTGGGGCCAACGTCCTGACTTTC. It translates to CASSLLSSGANVLTF.

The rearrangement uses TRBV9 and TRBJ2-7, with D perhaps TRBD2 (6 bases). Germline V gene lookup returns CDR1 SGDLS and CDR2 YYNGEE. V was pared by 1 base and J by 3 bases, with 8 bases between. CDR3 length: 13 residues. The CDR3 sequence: CASSVNGGYEQYF. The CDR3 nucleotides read TGTGCCAGCAGCGTAAACGGGGGCTACGAGCAGTACTTC.

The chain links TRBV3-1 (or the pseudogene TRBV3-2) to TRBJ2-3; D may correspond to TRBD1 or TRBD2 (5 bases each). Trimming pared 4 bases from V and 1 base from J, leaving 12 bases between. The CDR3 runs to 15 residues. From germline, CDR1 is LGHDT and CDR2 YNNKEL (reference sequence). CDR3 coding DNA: TGTGCCAGCAGCCCAATTCGGGGCGGCACAGATACGCAGTATTTT. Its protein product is CASSPIRGGTDTQYF.

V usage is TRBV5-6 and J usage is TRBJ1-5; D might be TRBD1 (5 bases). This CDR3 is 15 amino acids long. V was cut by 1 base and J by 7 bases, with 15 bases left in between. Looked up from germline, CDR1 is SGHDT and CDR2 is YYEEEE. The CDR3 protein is CASSLRSGLRQPQHF. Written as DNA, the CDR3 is TGTGCCAGCAGCTTGAGGTCAGGGCTACGACAGCCCCAGCATTTT.

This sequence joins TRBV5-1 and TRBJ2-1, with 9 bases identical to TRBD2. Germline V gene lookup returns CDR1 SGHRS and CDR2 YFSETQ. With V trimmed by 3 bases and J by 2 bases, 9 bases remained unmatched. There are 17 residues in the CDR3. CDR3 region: CASSSTGAGGPYNEQFF. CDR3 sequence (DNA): TGCGCCAGCAGCTCCACCGGCGCGGGAGGGCCCTACAATGAGCAGTTCTTC.

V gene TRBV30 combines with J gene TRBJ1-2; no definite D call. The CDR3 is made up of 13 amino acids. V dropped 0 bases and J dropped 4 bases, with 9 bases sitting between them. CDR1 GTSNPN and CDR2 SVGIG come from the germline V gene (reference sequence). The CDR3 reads CAWSVNTRYGYTF. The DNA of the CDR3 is TGTGCCTGGAGTGTAAACACCCGCTATGGCTACACCTTC.

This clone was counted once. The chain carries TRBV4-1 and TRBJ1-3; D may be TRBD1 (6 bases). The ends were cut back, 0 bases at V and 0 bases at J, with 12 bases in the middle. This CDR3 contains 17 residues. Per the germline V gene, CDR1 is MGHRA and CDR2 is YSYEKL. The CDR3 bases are TGCGCCAGCAGCCAAGATGTCGGCAGGGGCTCTGGAAACACCATATATTTT. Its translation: CASSQDVGRGSGNTIYF.

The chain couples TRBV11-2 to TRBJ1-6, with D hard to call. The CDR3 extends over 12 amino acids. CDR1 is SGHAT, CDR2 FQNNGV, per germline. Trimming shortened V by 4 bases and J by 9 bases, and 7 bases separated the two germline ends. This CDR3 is CASSYIGSPLHF. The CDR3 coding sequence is TGTGCCAGCAGCTACATTGGTTCACCCCTCCACTTT. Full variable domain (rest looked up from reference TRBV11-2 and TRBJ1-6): EAGVAQSPRYKIIEKRQSVAFWCNPISGHATLYWYQQILGQGPKLLIQFQNNGVVDDSQLPKDRFSAERLKGVDSTLKIQPAKLEDSAVYLCASSYIGSPLHFGNGTRLTVT.

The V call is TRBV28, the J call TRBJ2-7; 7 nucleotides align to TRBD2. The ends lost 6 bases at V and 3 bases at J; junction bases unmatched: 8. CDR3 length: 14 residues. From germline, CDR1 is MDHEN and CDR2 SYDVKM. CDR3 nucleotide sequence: TGTGCCAGCAGGCCGGGACTAACCCTCTACGAGCAGTACTTC. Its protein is CASRPGLTLYEQYF.

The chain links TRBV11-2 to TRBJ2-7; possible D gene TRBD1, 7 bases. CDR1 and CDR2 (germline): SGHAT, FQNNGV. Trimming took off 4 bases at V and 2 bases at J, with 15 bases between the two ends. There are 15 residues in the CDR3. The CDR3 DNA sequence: TGTGCCAGCAGCTCAACAGGGGCGGGGACCTACGAGCAGTACTTC. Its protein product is CASSSTGAGTYEQYF.

CDR3 bases: TGTGCCAGCAGCCCTCGAGGGGCCGCCTCCTACAATGAGCAGTTCTTC. Its protein product is CASSPRGAASYNEQFF. The J gene is TRBJ2-1, the V gene TRBV5-6; either TRBD1 or TRBD2 may supply D (5 bases each). V was pared by 4 bases and J by 0 bases, with 14 bases between. The CDR3 runs 16 residues. Germline-derived CDR1 and CDR2 are SGHDT and YYEEEE.

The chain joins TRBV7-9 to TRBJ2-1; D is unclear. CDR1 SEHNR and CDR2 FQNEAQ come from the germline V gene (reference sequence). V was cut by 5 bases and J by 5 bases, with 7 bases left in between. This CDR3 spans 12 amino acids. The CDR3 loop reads CASSIGDNEQFF. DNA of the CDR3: TGTGCCAGCAGCATTGGAGACAATGAGCAGTTCTTC.

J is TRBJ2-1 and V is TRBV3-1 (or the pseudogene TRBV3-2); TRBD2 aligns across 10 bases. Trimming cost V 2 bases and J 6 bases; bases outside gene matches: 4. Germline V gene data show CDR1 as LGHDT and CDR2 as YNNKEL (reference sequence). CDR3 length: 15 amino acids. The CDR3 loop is CASSQKRGGRNEQFF. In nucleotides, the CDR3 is TGTGCCAGCAGCCAAAAGCGGGGGGGCCGCAATGAGCAGTTCTTC.

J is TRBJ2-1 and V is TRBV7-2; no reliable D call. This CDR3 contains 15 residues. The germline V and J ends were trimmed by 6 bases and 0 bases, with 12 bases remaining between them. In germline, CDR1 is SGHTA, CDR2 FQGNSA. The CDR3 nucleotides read TGTGCCAGCAGGTTGGACCGAAACTCCTACAATGAGCAGTTCTTC. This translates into CASRLDRNSYNEQFF.

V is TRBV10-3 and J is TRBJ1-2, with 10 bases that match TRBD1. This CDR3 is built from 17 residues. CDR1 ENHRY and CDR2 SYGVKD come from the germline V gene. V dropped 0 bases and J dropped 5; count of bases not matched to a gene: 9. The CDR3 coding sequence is TGTGCCATCAGTGAGTCGCTTGGACAGGGGGACTCGTATGGCTACACCTTC. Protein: CAISESLGQGDSYGYTF.

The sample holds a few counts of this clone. The CDR3 bases are TGTGCCAGCAGTACACCGGGACAGGCCTACGAGCAGTACTTC. Its translation: CASSTPGQAYEQYF. The chain links TRBV28 to TRBJ2-7; 8 bases agree with TRBD1. Per the germline V gene, CDR1 is MDHEN and CDR2 is SYDVKM. This CDR3 comprises 14 residues. The V segment lost 5 bases and the J segment 2 bases; nucleotides outside the gene matches: 5. Combining the CDR3 with reference TRBV28 and TRBJ2-7 gives the whole variable domain DVKVTQSSRYLVKRTGEKVFLECVQDMDHENMFWYRQDPGLGLRLIYFSYDVKMKEKGDIPEGYSVSREKKERFSLILESASTNQTSMYLCASSTPGQAYEQYFGPGTRLTVT.

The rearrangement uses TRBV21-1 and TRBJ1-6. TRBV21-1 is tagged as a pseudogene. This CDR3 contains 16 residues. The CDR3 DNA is TGTGCCAGCAGCAAAGCCGGGCGGGGGAAGTTTTCACCCCTCCACTTT. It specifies CASSKAGRGKFSPLHF.

The CDR3 region is CASSSTDPGRMNTEAFF. The DNA for the CDR3 is TGTGCCAGCAGCTCCACCGATCCGGGACGGATGAACACTGAAGCTTTCTTT. V gene TRBV13 combines with J gene TRBJ1-1, with a weak D call TRBD1 (5 bases). There are 17 residues in the CDR3. V was trimmed by 4 bases and J by 0 bases, leaving 18 bases between them. From germline, CDR1 is PRHDT and CDR2 FYEKMQ (reference sequence).

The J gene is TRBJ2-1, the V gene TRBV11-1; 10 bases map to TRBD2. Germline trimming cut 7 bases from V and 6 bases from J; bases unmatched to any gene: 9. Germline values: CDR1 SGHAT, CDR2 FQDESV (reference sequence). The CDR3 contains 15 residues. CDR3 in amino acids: CASTEKSGRANEQFF. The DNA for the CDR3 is TGTGCCAGCACCGAGAAGAGCGGGAGGGCCAATGAGCAGTTCTTC.

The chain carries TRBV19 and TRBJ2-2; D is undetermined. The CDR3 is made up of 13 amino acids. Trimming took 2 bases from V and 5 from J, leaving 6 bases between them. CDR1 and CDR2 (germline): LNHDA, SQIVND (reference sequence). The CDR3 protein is CASSIRQTGELFF. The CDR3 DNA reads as TGTGCCAGTAGTATAAGACAAACCGGGGAGCTGTTTTTT.

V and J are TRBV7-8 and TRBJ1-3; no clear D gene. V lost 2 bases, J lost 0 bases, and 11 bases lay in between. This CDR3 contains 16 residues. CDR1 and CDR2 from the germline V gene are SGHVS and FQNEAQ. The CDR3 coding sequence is TGTGCCAGCAGCTTATTGCGGGTGCTCTCTGGAAACACCATATATTTT. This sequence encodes CASSLLRVLSGNTIYF.

In DNA, the CDR3 is TGTGCCAGCAGCGTCACCTACGGGACTAGCGGGACTTACAATGAGCAGTTCTTC. Translation gives CASSVTYGTSGTYNEQFF. The rearrangement uses TRBV9 and TRBJ2-1, with TRBD2 matching 13 bases. Germline assignment: CDR1 SGDLS and CDR2 YYNGEE. The V and J ends lost 2 bases and 4 bases, in that order; junction bases with no gene match: 9. The CDR3 loop spans 18 amino acids.

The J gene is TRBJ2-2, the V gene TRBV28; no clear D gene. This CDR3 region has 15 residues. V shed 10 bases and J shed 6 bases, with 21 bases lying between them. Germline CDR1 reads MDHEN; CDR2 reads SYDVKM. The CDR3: CATKGENVGPGELFF. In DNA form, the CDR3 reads TGTGCCACCAAAGGTGAAAACGTGGGCCCCGGGGAGCTGTTTTTT.

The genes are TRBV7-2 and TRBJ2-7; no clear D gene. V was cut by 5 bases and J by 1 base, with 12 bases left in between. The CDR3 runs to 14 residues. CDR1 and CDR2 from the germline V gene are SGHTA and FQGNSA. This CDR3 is CASSPRTRSYEQYF. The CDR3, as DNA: TGTGCCAGCAGCCCCAGGACCCGTTCCTACGAGCAGTACTTC. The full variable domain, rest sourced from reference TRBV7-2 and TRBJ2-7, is GAGVSQSPSNKVTEKGKDVELRCDPISGHTALYWYRQSLGQGLEFLIYFQGNSAPDKSGLPSDRFSAERTGGSVSTLTIQRTQQEDSAVYLCASSPRTRSYEQYFGPGTRLTVT.

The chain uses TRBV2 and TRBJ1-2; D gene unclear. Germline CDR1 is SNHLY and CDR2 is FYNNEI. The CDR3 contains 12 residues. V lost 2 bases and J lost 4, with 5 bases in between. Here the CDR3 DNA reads TGTGCCAGCAGTGAAAGGGCCTATGGCTACACCTTC. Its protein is CASSERAYGYTF.

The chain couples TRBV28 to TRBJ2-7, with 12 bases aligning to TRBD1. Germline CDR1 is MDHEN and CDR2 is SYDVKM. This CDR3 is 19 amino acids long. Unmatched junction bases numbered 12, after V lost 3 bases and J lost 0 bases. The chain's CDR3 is CASSLKGAGQGAASYEQYF. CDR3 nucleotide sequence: TGTGCCAGCAGTTTGAAAGGGGCGGGACAGGGGGCGGCCTCCTACGAGCAGTACTTC.

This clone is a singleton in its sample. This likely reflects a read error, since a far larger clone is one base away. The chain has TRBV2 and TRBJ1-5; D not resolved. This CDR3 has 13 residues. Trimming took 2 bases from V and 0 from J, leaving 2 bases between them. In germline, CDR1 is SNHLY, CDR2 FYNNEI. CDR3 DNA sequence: TGTGCCAGCAGTGAAAATAGCAATCAGCCCCAGCATTTT. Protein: CASSENSNQPQHF.